This T cell receptor beta chain is drawn from a study of identifying expanded T cells in peripheral blood. Measured with immunoSEQ multiplex PCR; TCRdb has only the in-frame clones, and not every one. The sample lists about 90,000 clones, around 86% seen once, with 5.5% to 6.5% in the top ten. In regard to this clone: The target antigen is unknown. Other DNA sequences in the sample encode the same CDR3.

Study results and limitations: Technical replicates showed around 1.2 changed clones; two weeks approximately 16; four weeks 19.

No infections or other immune events were documented during collection. The material sequenced was blood. The sequence came from a person between 18 and 69 years old in good health.

CDR3 DNA sequence: TGTGCCTGGGACAGAAACACTGAAGCTTTCTTT. Encoded protein: CAWDRNTEAFF. This chain uses TRBV30 with TRBJ1-1; tentative D call: TRBD1 (5 bases). This CDR3 has 11 amino acids. Per germline, CDR1 GTSNPN and CDR2 SVGIG (reference sequence). V shed 5 bases and J shed 2 bases, with 6 bases lying between them.